The sequence of this T cell receptor beta chain was determined in a study of cytomegalovirus exposure and HLA in healthy donors. Study conclusions and caveats: In vitro experiments confirmed that three CMV-associated chains were specific for CMV antigens. Among immune exposure information, only CMV serostatus was available.

Per germline, CDR1 SQVTM and CDR2 ANQGSEA. The CDR3 has 13 residues. Trimming left V 4 bases short and J 6 bases short, with 13 bases between. PCR employed 60 Vbeta and 13 Jbeta primers. Using immunoSEQ multiplex PCR, the repertoire was profiled, and TCRdb retains in-frame clones only, with some absent. The data contain 95,000 to 150,000 clones, 80% to 90% of them singletons. Of note for this clone: No antigen is known for it.

The gene calls are TRBV29-1 and TRBJ2-1; D possibly corresponds to TRBD2 (6 bases). The receptor's source is a woman in her thirties or forties in good health and CMV-seropositive. The sequencing sample was made of PBMCs. The CDR3: CSVGTTRSNEQFF. The CDR3 DNA reads as TGCAGCGTTGGGACTACACGGTCCAATGAGCAGTTCTTC.